At least ten counts were recorded for the clone carrying this T cell receptor beta chain. Its antigen is still unknown. This CDR3 spans 14 amino acids. The V gene end was trimmed by 1 base and the J gene end by 5 bases; junction bases not matched to a gene: 4. CDR1 and CDR2 (germline): SQVTM, ANQGSEA. The data originate from a study of T cells in Graves' hyperthyroidism and ophthalmopathy. Study-wide results and caveats: For ophthalmopathy, model prediction preceded onset by a median roughly 6.5 months. Ophthalmopathy was distinguished from stable hyperthyroidism by 13 V-J signatures. Most expanded thyroid clonotypes above 0.001 also appeared in blood.

Those patients with uncontrolled infection, other autoimmune disease, pregnancy or lactation were excluded. There were TCR beta CDR3 regions amplified from RNA transcripts. A set of HTBI primers served as the primers for a first-round RT-PCR of the TCR CDR3. TCRdb recomputed calls from the multiplex PCR reads with MiXCR, one row per CDR3 protein. The sample includes around 540,000 distinct CDR3 sequences, about 45% of them seen just once. Sequenced: peripheral blood or thyroid tissue (not recorded which). This sequence originates from a woman between 18 and 30 years old with Graves' hyperthyroidism. This chain connects TRBV29-1 to TRBJ2-2, with 7 bases aligning to TRBD2. The CDR3 DNA reads as TGCAGCGTTGAAGGGACTAGATGGACCGGGGAGCTGTTTTTT. Its translation: CSVEGTRWTGELFF.